This passage covers 21 T cell receptor beta chains from one sample sequenced in a study of blood T cell repertoires in COVID-19. Here immunoSEQ multiplex PCR was the method, and the copy in TCRdb shows in-frame clones only, minus some. This sample carries about 480,000 clones, approximately 88% of them seen once, and the ten largest clones take around 12%. The source material was peripheral blood. The receptors here all came from a woman between 50 and 59 years old with COVID-19, enrolled during active disease.

The rearrangement links TRBV30 to TRBJ1-1; 7 bases align to TRBD1. The germline V gene encodes CDR1 GTSNPN and CDR2 SVGIG (reference sequence). The CDR3 has 13 residues. V was pared by 1 base and J by 4 bases, with 3 bases of the junction left unmatched. Written as DNA, the CDR3 is TGTGCCTGGAGTGGACAGGGATTCACTGAAGCTTTCTTT. It is translated as CAWSGQGFTEAFF. Drawing the rest from reference TRBV30 and TRBJ1-1, the complete variable domain is SQTIHQWPATLVQPVGSPLSLECTVEGTSNPNLYWYRQAAGRGLQLLFYSVGIGQISSEVPQNLSASRPQDRQFILSSKKLLLSDSGFYLCAWSGQGFTEAFFGQGTRLTVV.

Details on this clone: Other DNA variants within this sample encode the same CDR3. The V call is TRBV19, the J call TRBJ1-2; 9 positions match TRBD1. The CDR3 consists of 13 residues. V trimming: 6 bases; J trimming: 5 bases; junction bases outside the gene matches: 4. Germline V lookup: CDR1 LNHDA, CDR2 SQIVND (reference sequence). The CDR3 nucleotides are TGTGCCAGTAGCCCCGGGACAGGGTATGGCTACACCTTC. This codes for CASSPGTGYGYTF.

This clone has just a few counts. V usage is TRBV5-1 and J usage is TRBJ1-1; D remains unclear. Trimming stripped 4 bases from V and 11 bases from J, with 15 bases between. The CDR3 length is 12 residues. Germline V gene data show CDR1 as SGHRS and CDR2 as YFSETQ. The CDR3 nucleotides read TGCGCCAGCAGCGTGGGCGGGATGCGCGCTTTCTTT. Protein: CASSVGGMRAFF.

J is TRBJ1-1 and V is TRBV30; D gene unclear. With 7 bases removed from V and 4 bases from J, the gap between germline ends came to 13 bases. Germline V CDR1 and CDR2: GTSNPN, SVGIG (reference sequence). The CDR3 is 12 amino acids. CDR3 nucleotide sequence: TGTGCCTCCGCTCGGGGTTCCACTGAAGCTTTCTTT. Its protein product is CASARGSTEAFF.

The gene calls are TRBV5-1 and TRBJ1-2, with 9 bases lining up with TRBD1. Looked up from germline, CDR1 is SGHRS and CDR2 is YFSETQ. The CDR3 length is 14 residues. V lost 3 bases, J lost 4 bases, and 4 bases stayed unmatched. The CDR3 loop is CASSWGQGLYGYTF. In nucleotides, the CDR3 is TGCGCCAGCAGCTGGGGACAGGGCCTCTATGGCTACACCTTC.

This chain links TRBV19 with TRBJ2-6; D is perhaps TRBD1 (7 bases). This CDR3 is built from 17 residues. The V and J ends lost 4 bases and 0 bases respectively, with 13 bases between them. Germline CDR1 reads LNHDA; CDR2 reads SQIVND (reference sequence). CDR3 in DNA: TGTGCCAGTAGTAGACAGGGAGGTAACTCTGGGGCCAACGTCCTGACTTTC. It translates to CASSRQGGNSGANVLTF.

In its sample, this clone was seen a few times. J is TRBJ1-5 and V is TRBV6-2 or TRBV6-3; a possible D gene is TRBD1 (6 bases). The length of the CDR3 is 15 residues. Germline V gene data show CDR1 as MNHEY and CDR2 as SVGEGT. V was pared by 2 bases and J by 7 bases, with 15 bases between. CDR3 nucleotide sequence: TGTGCCAGCAGTTACCGGGGTGCAGGGGAACAGCCCCAGCATTTT. Its protein product is CASSYRGAGEQPQHF.

The chain has TRBV11-1 and TRBJ2-7, with TRBD2 identical over 8 bases. CDR3 length: 15 amino acids. The germline V gene encodes CDR1 SGHAT and CDR2 FQDESV (reference sequence). The V and J ends lost 3 bases and 2 bases, in that order; junction bases with no gene match: 6. The CDR3 bases are TGTGCCAGCAGCTTGGGGCGGGGGGCCCCCTACGAGCAGTACTTC. Its protein product is CASSLGRGAPYEQYF.

The rearrangement links TRBV5-1 to TRBJ2-3; TRBD2 aligns across 9 bases. Germline CDR1 and CDR2: SGHRS and YFSETQ. The V segment lost 0 bases and the J segment 5 bases; nucleotides outside the gene matches: 4. This CDR3 contains 15 residues. The CDR3 region has the DNA TGCGCCAGCAGCTTGGTGGCGGGGGGGCAAGATACGCAGTATTTT. Protein sequence: CASSLVAGGQDTQYF. The variable domain in full, completed from reference TRBV5-1 and TRBJ2-3, reads KAGVTQTPRYLIKTRGQQVTLSCSPISGHRSVSWYQQTPGQGLQFLFEYFSETQRNKGNFPGRFSGRQFSNSRSEMNVSTLELGDSALYLCASSLVAGGQDTQYFGPGTRLTVL.

The chain combines TRBV7-9 with TRBJ1-1; a possible D gene is TRBD1 (5 bases). Germline V gives CDR1 SEHNR, CDR2 FQNEAQ (reference sequence). V shed 3 bases and J shed 1 base, with 9 bases lying between them. CDR3 length: 14 residues. CDR3 residues: CASSLGGENTEAFF. CDR3 bases: TGTGCCAGCAGCTTGGGGGGTGAGAACACTGAAGCTTTCTTT. Combining the CDR3 with reference TRBV7-9 and TRBJ1-1 gives the whole variable domain DTGVSQNPRHKITKRGQNVTFRCDPISEHNRLYWYRQTLGQGPEFLTYFQNEAQLEKSRLLSDRFSAERPKGSFSTLEIQRTEQGDSAMYLCASSLGGENTEAFFGQGTRLTVV.

The chain links TRBV6-5 to TRBJ2-7; D remains unclear. V shed 6 bases and J shed 0 bases, with 9 bases lying between them. Germline loops: CDR1 MNHEY, CDR2 SVGAGI. The CDR3 contains 13 residues. CDR3 DNA: TGTGCCAGCAGGGAGAGAGCCTCCTACGAGCAGTACTTC. Translated: CASRERASYEQYF.

The chain employs TRBV4-2 and TRBJ1-1; 7 nucleotides agree with TRBD1. CDR1 and CDR2 from the germline V gene are LGHNA and YNFKEQ. J gave up 3 bases and V 4 bases, and 5 bases lay outside the gene matches. This CDR3 spans 14 amino acids. The CDR3 sequence is CASSRLTGDTEAFF. DNA for the CDR3: TGTGCCAGCAGCCGCTTAACAGGGGACACTGAAGCTTTCTTT.

The chain has TRBV6-5 and TRBJ2-7, with D possibly being TRBD2 (5 bases). Between the trimmed V and J ends, which lost 0 bases and 7 bases, there was a span of 13 bases. The CDR3 runs to 14 residues. Germline V gene data show CDR1 as MNHEY and CDR2 as SVGAGI. CDR3 coding DNA: TGTGCCAGCAGTTACTCTCGGGGAACAGAAGAGCAGTACTTC. Its protein is CASSYSRGTEEQYF.

The V call is TRBV3-1 (or the pseudogene TRBV3-2), the J call TRBJ1-6; tentative D call: TRBD1 (6 bases). Germline lookup yields CDR1 LGHDT and CDR2 YNNKEL (reference sequence). Trimming stripped 7 bases from V and 8 bases from J, with 12 bases between. CDR3 size: 13 residues. CDR3 amino acids: CASNQGRDSPLHF. The DNA of the CDR3 is TGTGCCAGCAATCAGGGGAGGGATTCACCCCTCCACTTT.

The chain carries TRBV24-1 and TRBJ2-3, with TRBD1 as a possible D gene (5 bases). CDR1 and CDR2 (germline): KGHDR, SFDVKD. The CDR3 is 16 amino acids. Deletions cut 4 bases from V and 0 bases from J, with 13 bases between. The CDR3 here is CATSDPRGTSTDTQYF. The CDR3 coding sequence is TGTGCCACCAGTGACCCAAGGGGAACTAGCACAGATACGCAGTATTTT.

The chain employs TRBV5-1 and TRBJ1-1, with D tentatively TRBD1 (5 bases). The V end was cut by 1 base, the J end by 6 bases, with 7 bases between. There are 12 residues in the CDR3. CDR1 is SGHRS and CDR2 is YFSETQ in the germline V gene. CDR3 sequence reads: CASSLKGAEAFF. As DNA, the CDR3 is TGCGCCAGCAGCTTGAAAGGGGCTGAAGCTTTCTTT.

This chain joins TRBV15 and TRBJ2-1, with a tentative D call TRBD1 (8 bases). The CDR3 totals 17 residues. The germline V and J ends were trimmed by 0 bases and 3 bases, with 15 bases remaining between them. In germline, CDR1 is LNHNV, CDR2 YYDKDF (reference sequence). CDR3: CATSREQGGSNYNEQFF. The CDR3 DNA reads TGTGCCACCAGCAGAGAACAGGGGGGGAGCAACTACAATGAGCAGTTCTTC.

The chain links TRBV5-5 to TRBJ1-5; the D gene is possibly TRBD1 (5 bases). The V and J ends lost 4 bases and 11 bases respectively, with 22 bases between them. CDR1 and CDR2 (germline): SGHKS, YYEKEE (reference sequence). The CDR3 covers 15 residues. The CDR3 DNA is TGTGCCAGCAGCCTGGTCGTCGGGGGATGGTTCACCCAGCATTTT. Translation: CASSLVVGGWFTQHF.

As for this clone: The sample carries other DNA sequences with the same CDR3. The rearrangement joins TRBV3-1 (or the pseudogene TRBV3-2) to TRBJ1-3, with 10 bases that match TRBD1. The V gene's germline CDR1 is LGHDT and CDR2 YNNKEL (reference sequence). Trimming cost V 3 bases and J 7 bases; bases outside gene matches: 0. There are 13 residues in the CDR3. In nucleotides, the CDR3 is TGTGCCAGCAGCCAGGACAGGGGGAACACCATATATTTT. Translated, it gives CASSQDRGNTIYF.

This sequence joins TRBV5-6 and TRBJ2-7; 9 nucleotides align to TRBD1. Losses at the gene ends were 0 bases for V and 4 bases for J; bases not matched to a gene: 5. In germline, CDR1 is SGHDT, CDR2 YYEEEE. This CDR3 comprises 15 residues. CDR3 region: CASSLVGTGFYEQYF. CDR3 coding DNA: TGTGCCAGCAGCTTGGTGGGGACAGGGTTTTACGAGCAGTACTTC. The full variable domain, rest sourced from reference TRBV5-6 and TRBJ2-7, is DAGVTQSPTHLIKTRGQQVTLRCSPKSGHDTVSWYQQALGQGPQFIFQYYEEEERQRGNFPDRFSGHQFPNYSSELNVNALLLGDSALYLCASSLVGTGFYEQYFGPGTRLTVT.

The rearrangement uses TRBV6-5 and TRBJ2-6, with D unresolved. This CDR3 comprises 16 residues. The V end lost 0 bases, the J end lost 4 bases, and 10 bases lay between the germline ends. Germline loops: CDR1 MNHEY, CDR2 SVGAGI. CDR3 sequence (DNA): TGTGCCAGCAGTTACTCGATCGGGTTCGGGGCCAACGTCCTGACTTTC. The encoded protein is CASSYSIGFGANVLTF.